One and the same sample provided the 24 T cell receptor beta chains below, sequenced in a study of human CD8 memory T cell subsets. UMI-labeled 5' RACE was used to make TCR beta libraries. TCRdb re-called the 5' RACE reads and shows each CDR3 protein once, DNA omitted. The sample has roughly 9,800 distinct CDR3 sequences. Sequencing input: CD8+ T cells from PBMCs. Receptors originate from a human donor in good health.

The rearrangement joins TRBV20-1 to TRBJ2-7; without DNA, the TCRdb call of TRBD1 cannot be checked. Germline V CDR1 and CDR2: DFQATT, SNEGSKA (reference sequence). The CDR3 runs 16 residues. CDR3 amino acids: CSARDTIGTDPYEQYF.

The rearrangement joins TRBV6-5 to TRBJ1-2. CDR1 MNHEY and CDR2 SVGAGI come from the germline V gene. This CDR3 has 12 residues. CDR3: CASSIIGGGYTF.

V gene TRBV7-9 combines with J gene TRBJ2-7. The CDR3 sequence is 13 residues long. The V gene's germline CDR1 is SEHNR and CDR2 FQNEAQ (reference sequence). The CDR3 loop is CASSPPLTYEQYF.

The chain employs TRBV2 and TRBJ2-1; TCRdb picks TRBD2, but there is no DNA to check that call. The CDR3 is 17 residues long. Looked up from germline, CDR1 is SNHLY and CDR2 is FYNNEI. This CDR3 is CASSSRIPSGIYNEQFF.

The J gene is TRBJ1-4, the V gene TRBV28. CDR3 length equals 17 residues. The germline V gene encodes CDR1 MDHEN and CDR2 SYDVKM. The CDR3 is CASSSLYSAESNEKLFF.

CDR3: CASSQNRDYGYTF. The chain combines TRBV5-1 with TRBJ1-2; no DNA is available, so the TRBD1 call from TCRdb remains unchecked. This CDR3 is 13 amino acids long. Germline values: CDR1 SGHRS, CDR2 YFSETQ.

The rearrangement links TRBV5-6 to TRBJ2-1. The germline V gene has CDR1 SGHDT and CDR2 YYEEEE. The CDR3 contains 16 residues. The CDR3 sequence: CASSLGTGASYNEQFF.

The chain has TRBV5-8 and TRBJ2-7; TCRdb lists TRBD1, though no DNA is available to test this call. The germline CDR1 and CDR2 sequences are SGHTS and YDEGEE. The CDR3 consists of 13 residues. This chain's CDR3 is CASSSTGAYEQYF.

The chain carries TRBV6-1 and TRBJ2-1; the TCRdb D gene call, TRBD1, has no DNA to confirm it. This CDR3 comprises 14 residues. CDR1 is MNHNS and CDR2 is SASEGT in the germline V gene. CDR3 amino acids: CASSGTGGFDEQFF.

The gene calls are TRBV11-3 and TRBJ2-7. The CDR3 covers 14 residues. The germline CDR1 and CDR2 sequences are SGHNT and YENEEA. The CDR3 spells CASSLVADSYEQYF.

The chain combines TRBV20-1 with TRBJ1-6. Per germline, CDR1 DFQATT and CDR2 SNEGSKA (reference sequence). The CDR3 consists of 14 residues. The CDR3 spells CSAQRGGSNSPLHF.

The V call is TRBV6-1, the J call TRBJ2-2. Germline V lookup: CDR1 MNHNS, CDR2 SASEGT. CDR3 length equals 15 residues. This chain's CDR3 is CASSEEVMSTGELFF.

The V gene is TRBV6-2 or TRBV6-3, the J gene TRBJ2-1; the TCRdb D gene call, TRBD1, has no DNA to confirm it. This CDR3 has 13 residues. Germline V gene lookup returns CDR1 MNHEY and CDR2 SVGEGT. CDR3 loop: CASGPGGYNEQFF.

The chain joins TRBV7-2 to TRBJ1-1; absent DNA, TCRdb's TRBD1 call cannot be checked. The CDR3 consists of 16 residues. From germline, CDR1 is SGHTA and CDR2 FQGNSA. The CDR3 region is CASSLAGTGGFVVAFF.

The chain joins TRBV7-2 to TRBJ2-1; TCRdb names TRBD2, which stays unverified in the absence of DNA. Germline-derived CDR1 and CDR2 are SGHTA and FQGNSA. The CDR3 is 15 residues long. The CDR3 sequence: CASSLAAGGGNEQFF.

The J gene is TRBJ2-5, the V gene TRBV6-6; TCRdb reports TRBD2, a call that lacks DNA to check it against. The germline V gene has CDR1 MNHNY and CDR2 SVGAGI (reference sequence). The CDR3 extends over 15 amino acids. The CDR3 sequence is CASRRTSGRGETQYF.

The CDR3 is CASSFRDRGKFPGNTIYF. The rearrangement joins TRBV28 to TRBJ1-3; without DNA, the TCRdb call of TRBD1 cannot be checked. From germline, CDR1 is MDHEN and CDR2 SYDVKM. The CDR3 totals 18 residues.

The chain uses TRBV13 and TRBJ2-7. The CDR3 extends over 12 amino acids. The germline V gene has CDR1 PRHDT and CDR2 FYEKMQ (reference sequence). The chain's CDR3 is CASSLRRDEQYF.

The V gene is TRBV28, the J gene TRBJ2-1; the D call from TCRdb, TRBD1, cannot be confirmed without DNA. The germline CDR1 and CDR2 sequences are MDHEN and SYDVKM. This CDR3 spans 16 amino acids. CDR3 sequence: CASSPPQGPPDNEQFF.

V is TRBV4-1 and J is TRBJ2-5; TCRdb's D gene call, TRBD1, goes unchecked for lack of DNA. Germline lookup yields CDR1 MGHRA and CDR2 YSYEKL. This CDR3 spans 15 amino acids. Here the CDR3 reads CASSHAARGQETQYF.

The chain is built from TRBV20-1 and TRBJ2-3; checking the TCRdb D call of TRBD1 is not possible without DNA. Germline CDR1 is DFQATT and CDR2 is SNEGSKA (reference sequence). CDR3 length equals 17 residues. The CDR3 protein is CSAISFNPGQATDTQYF.

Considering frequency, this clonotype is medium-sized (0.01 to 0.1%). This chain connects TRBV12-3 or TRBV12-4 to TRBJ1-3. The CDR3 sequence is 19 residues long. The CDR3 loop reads CASSLWGGGFSSSGNTIYF.

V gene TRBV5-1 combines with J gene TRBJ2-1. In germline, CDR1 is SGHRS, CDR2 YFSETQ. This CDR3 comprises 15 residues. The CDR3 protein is CASSLTQRSYNEQFF.

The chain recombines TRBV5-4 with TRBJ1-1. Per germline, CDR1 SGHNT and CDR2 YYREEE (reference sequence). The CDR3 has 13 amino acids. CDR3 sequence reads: CASSASSNTEAFF.